This entry is about one T cell receptor beta chain. Per the original data handling: Counts of nucleated cells, estimated from reference gene primer amplification, were obtained. Data came from immunoSEQ multiplex PCR; TCRdb stores just in-frame clones and leaves some out. That table furnishes V, J and clone size, whereas the DNA furnished D and trimming. The sample includes some 250,000 clones, about 86% of them seen just once. These data are taken from a study of blood T cell repertoires in COVID-19. Study in general: Some COVID-19 samples were acute and others convalescent; all came from the United States, Italy and Spain. From T cells, B-cell-depleted T cells, or PBMCs came the material, which was cDNA or gDNA.

Per the germline V gene, CDR1 is GTSNPN and CDR2 is SVGIG (reference sequence). The CDR3 runs to 15 residues. V was clipped by 8 bases and J by 2 bases, with 16 bases between them. The sequence was collected from a man aged 50 to 60 with active or convalescent COVID-19. The sequenced sample consisted of peripheral blood. V gene TRBV30 combines with J gene TRBJ1-6, with TRBD1 as a possible D gene (6 bases). CDR3 sequence (DNA): TGTGCCCGAAGCTCGGACAGCGCCTATAATTCACCCCTCCACTTT. Translation: CARSSDSAYNSPLHF.